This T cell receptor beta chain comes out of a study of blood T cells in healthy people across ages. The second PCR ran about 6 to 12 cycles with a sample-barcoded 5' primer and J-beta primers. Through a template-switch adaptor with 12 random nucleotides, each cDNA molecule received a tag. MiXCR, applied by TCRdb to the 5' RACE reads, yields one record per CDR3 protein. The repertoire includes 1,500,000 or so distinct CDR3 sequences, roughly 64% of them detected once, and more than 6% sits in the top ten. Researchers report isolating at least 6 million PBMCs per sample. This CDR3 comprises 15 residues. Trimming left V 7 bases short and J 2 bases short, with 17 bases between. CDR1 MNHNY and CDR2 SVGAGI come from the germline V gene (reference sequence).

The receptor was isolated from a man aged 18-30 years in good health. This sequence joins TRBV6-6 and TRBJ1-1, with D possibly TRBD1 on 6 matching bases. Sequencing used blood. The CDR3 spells CASTPRGQANTEAFF. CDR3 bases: TGTGCCAGCACCCCCCGGGGACAAGCAAACACTGAAGCTTTCTTT.